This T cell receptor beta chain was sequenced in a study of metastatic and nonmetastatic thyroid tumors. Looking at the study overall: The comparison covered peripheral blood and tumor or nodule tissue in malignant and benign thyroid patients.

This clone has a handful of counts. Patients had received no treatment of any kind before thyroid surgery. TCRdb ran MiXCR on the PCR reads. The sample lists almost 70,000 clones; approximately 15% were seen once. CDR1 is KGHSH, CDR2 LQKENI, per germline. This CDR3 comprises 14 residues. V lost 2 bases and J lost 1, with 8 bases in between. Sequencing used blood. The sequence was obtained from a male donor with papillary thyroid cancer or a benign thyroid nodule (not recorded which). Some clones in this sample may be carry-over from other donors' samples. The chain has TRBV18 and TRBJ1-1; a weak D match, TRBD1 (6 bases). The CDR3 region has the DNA TGTGCCAGCTCACCAGGACAGACGAACACTGAAGCTTTCTTT. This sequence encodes CASSPGQTNTEAFF.